This TCR beta chain was sequenced during a study of T cells in women clearing cervical HPV infection. Study context: Cases' blood sampling followed lesion detection by median about 150 days (90 to 200).

This CDR3 has 13 residues. Germline V gene lookup returns CDR1 SNHLY and CDR2 FYNNEI. Trimming removed 8 bases at V and 0 bases at J, with 11 bases between. Concerning this clone: Read coverage stops 3 residues before the CDR3 terminus; the germline J gene supplies the remainder.

Method: immunoSEQ multiplex PCR; TCRdb's copy keeps in-frame clones and lacks some. This table lists tens of thousands of clones. The receptor's source is a woman aged 18-70 years with a cervical HPV16 infection that either progressed to CIN3+ or cleared (not recorded which). J is TRBJ2-7 and V is TRBV2; possible D gene TRBD2, 6 bases. Sequenced: blood buffy coat. The CDR3 DNA, read in part, is TGTGCCAGCCGGAGGGGAGACTCCTACGAG. Translated: CASRRGDSYE. The whole CDR3 protein reads CASRRGDSYEQYF.